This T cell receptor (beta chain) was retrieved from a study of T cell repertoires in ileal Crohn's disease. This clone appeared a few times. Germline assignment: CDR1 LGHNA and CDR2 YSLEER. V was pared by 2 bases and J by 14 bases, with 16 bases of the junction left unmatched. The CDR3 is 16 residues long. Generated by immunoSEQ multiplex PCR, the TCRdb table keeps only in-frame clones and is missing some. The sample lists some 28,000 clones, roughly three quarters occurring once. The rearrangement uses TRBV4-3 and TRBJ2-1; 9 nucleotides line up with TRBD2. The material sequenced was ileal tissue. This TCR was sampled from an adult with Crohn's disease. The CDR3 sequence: CASSQSLIGRGGSKFF. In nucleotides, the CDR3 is TGCGCCAGCAGCCAAAGCCTGATCGGGCGGGGGGGCTCGAAGTTCTTC.